This entry lists 18 T cell receptor beta chains sequenced from one sample in a study of shared clonotypes between healthy human individuals. CD8 cells classed as naive were CD45RO-negative and positively selected for CCR7, excluding terminally differentiated effector memory CD45RA+ cells. The table came from immunoSEQ multiplex PCR; TCRdb's copy has only in-frame clones and leaves some out. The data contain nearly 2 million clones, approximately 94% of them seen just once; the ten biggest clones take up around 1%. The specimen was naive CD8+ T cells sorted from blood. Source of these receptors: a man aged 18 to 29 in good health.

The chain recombines TRBV30 with TRBJ1-2; D is undetermined. The CDR3 sequence is 13 residues long. In germline, CDR1 is GTSNPN, CDR2 SVGIG (reference sequence). Trimming left V 3 bases short and J 4 bases short, with 12 bases between. The CDR3 DNA reads as TGTGCCTGGAGATTGCGGGGAACCTATGGCTACACCTTC. Its translation is CAWRLRGTYGYTF.

V usage is TRBV10-2 and J usage is TRBJ2-7; TRBD2 is a possible D gene (5 bases). CDR3 size: 13 residues. CDR1 WSHSY and CDR2 SAAADI come from the germline V gene. The germline V and J ends were trimmed by 6 bases and 3 bases, with 12 bases remaining between them. Written as DNA, the CDR3 is TGCGCCAGCAGCAACGGACGGGACTACGAGCAGTACTTC. Translation: CASSNGRDYEQYF.

The chain is built from TRBV19 and TRBJ2-2, with D possibly TRBD1 on 5 matching bases. CDR1 and CDR2 (germline): LNHDA, SQIVND (reference sequence). With 2 bases removed from V and 4 bases from J, the gap between germline ends came to 14 bases. CDR3 length equals 16 residues. The CDR3 loop is CASSIFYDSLTGELFF. The CDR3 coding sequence is TGTGCCAGTAGTATATTCTACGACAGCCTCACCGGGGAGCTGTTTTTT.

The chain joins TRBV7-9 to TRBJ2-2, with no clear D. The germline gives CDR1 SEHNR, CDR2 FQNEAQ (reference sequence). V lost 2 bases and J lost 1, with 17 bases in between. This CDR3 has 18 residues. The CDR3: CASSLSVIGDLNTGELFF. CDR3 bases: TGTGCCAGCAGCTTATCAGTTATAGGCGACTTGAACACCGGGGAGCTGTTTTTT.

A single count supports this clone. Other DNA variants within this sample encode the same CDR3. Written as DNA, the CDR3 is TGTGCCAGCAGTTTAGGCGGGACATTGACCTACGAGCAGTACTTC. Translated: CASSLGGTLTYEQYF. This chain joins TRBV27 and TRBJ2-7; TRBD1 or TRBD2 may be the D gene (6 bases each). Between the trimmed V and J ends, which lost 2 bases and 2 bases, there was a span of 13 bases. CDR3 length equals 15 residues. CDR1 MNHEY and CDR2 SMNVEV come from the germline V gene (reference sequence).

About this clone: The same CDR3 arises from other DNA sequences in this sample as well. The chain recombines TRBV4-3 with TRBJ2-3; TRBD1 agrees at 11 bases. The germline gives CDR1 LGHNA, CDR2 YSLEER. V shed 3 bases and J 2 bases; nucleotides not matched to a gene: 1. The CDR3 has 15 residues. CDR3 amino acids: CASSQDRGLTDTQYF. CDR3 sequence (DNA): TGCGCCAGCAGCCAGGACAGGGGGCTCACAGATACGCAGTATTTT.

The chain combines TRBV11-2 with TRBJ2-7; 7 bases fit TRBD1. Germline V gene lookup returns CDR1 SGHAT and CDR2 FQNNGV. The CDR3 runs 13 residues. The ends lost 5 bases at V and 3 bases at J; junction bases unmatched: 4. The DNA for the CDR3 is TGTGCCAGCAGCCGGGACAGCGACTACGAGCAGTACTTC. It specifies CASSRDSDYEQYF.

This clone has a single count. This rearrangement joins TRBV27 to TRBJ2-1, with 10 bases matching TRBD2. The CDR3 is 16 residues long. CDR1 is MNHEY, CDR2 SMNVEV, per germline (reference sequence). V was clipped by 5 bases and J by 4 bases; unmatched bases: 8. The CDR3: CASSPGVTSGYNEQFF. CDR3 DNA: TGTGCCAGCAGTCCAGGTGTGACTAGCGGGTACAATGAGCAGTTCTTC.

This chain uses TRBV27 with TRBJ1-1; 11 nucleotides match TRBD1. The CDR3 covers 15 residues. The V gene end was trimmed by 5 bases and the J gene end by 4 bases; junction bases not matched to a gene: 6. Germline V lookup: CDR1 MNHEY, CDR2 SMNVEV (reference sequence). The CDR3 bases are TGTGCCAGCAGTCCCGGGACAGGGGGATCCACTGAAGCTTTCTTT. Residues: CASSPGTGGSTEAFF.

This clone was observed a single time. V is TRBV9 and J is TRBJ2-3, with D possibly TRBD2 on 5 matching bases. Between the trimmed V and J ends, which lost 0 bases and 4 bases, there was a span of 15 bases. The CDR3 contains 16 residues. Germline CDR1 reads SGDLS; CDR2 reads YYNGEE. The CDR3 nucleotides read TGTGCCAGCAGCGTAGGAGTGGGAGCCCTCGCAGATACGCAGTATTTT. Its translation: CASSVGVGALADTQYF.

A note on this clone: Other DNA sequences within the sample encode an identical CDR3. The V and J genes are TRBV6-6 and TRBJ2-1, with D tentatively TRBD2 (5 bases). CDR1 is MNHNY and CDR2 is SVGAGI in the germline V gene (reference sequence). This CDR3 region has 12 residues. V gave up 2 bases and J gave up 7 bases, with 6 bases separating them. The CDR3 nucleotides read TGTGCCAGCAGTTACCCGGGGAATGAGCAGTTCTTC. It yields the protein CASSYPGNEQFF.

This clone was seen once. V gene TRBV10-3 combines with J gene TRBJ2-5; 7 bases agree with TRBD1. Germline V lookup: CDR1 ENHRY, CDR2 SYGVKD. CDR3 length: 15 residues. V dropped 3 bases and J dropped 5; count of bases not matched to a gene: 9. DNA for the CDR3: TGTGCCATCAGTGACTGGGCAGGGGGTAGGGAGACCCAGTACTTC. Encoded protein: CAISDWAGGRETQYF.

The chain has TRBV9 and TRBJ2-3, with 7 positions matching TRBD2. This CDR3 spans 15 amino acids. V was pared by 3 bases and J by 5 bases, with 9 bases of the junction left unmatched. The germline V gene encodes CDR1 SGDLS and CDR2 YYNGEE. The CDR3 is CASSARLGGEDTQYF. The DNA of the CDR3 is TGTGCCAGCAGCGCCCGTTTGGGAGGGGAAGATACGCAGTATTTT.

The gene calls are TRBV27 and TRBJ2-7; 9 nucleotides align to TRBD1. V shed 4 bases and J 3 bases; nucleotides not matched to a gene: 16. Germline loops: CDR1 MNHEY, CDR2 SMNVEV (reference sequence). CDR3 length: 18 amino acids. CDR3 amino acids: CASSYKRTGAAFRYEQYF. The CDR3 DNA is TGTGCCAGCAGTTACAAGAGGACAGGGGCTGCCTTCCGCTACGAGCAGTACTTC.

This chain joins TRBV9 and TRBJ2-2, with 7 positions matching TRBD2. This CDR3 comprises 15 residues. The V segment lost 4 bases and the J segment 4 bases; nucleotides outside the gene matches: 7. Germline-derived CDR1 and CDR2 are SGDLS and YYNGEE. CDR3 DNA sequence: TGTGCCAGCAGCCCCGGGACTACTAGCACCGGGGAGCTGTTTTTT. It codes for CASSPGTTSTGELFF.

The CDR3 DNA sequence: TGCAGCGCCTACGCTCCGGGACAGGGCTACGAGCAGTACTTC. Protein: CSAYAPGQGYEQYF. J is TRBJ2-7 and V is TRBV29-1; 9 positions match TRBD1. The germline CDR1 and CDR2 sequences are SQVTM and ANQGSEA. This CDR3 has 14 amino acids. V gave up 7 bases and J gave up 3 bases; unmatched junction bases: 10.

This chain links TRBV4-3 with TRBJ1-1; D gene uncertain. CDR1 is LGHNA and CDR2 is YSLEER in the germline V gene. Trimming took 0 bases from V and 0 from J, leaving 8 bases between them. The CDR3 has 15 amino acids. The CDR3 sequence is CASSQDWRMNTEAFF. The CDR3 DNA sequence: TGCGCCAGCAGCCAAGATTGGAGGATGAACACTGAAGCTTTCTTT.

CDR3 protein: CASSLAGIAASYEQYF. CDR3 sequence (DNA): TGTGCCAGCAGCTTGGCCGGGATAGCGGCTTCCTACGAGCAGTACTTC. V and J are TRBV5-6 and TRBJ2-7; tentatively, D is TRBD2 (6 bases). CDR1 and CDR2 from the germline V gene are SGHDT and YYEEEE. The V gene lost 0 bases and the J gene lost 1 base, with 14 bases spanning the gap. This CDR3 has 16 amino acids.